This T cell receptor (beta chain) originates from a study of T cell repertoires in cytomegalovirus infection. The overall study: Both recently identified HLA-C-restricted and well-studied HLA-B-restricted CMV epitopes were used in the study. It was the public TCR beta signatures that indicated both CMV infection and matching HLA type. Broader study findings: Totalled public TCR beta family frequency picked out people who carried CMV plus the relevant HLA. CMV-specific TCR beta clonotypes restricted by HLA-C were the ones dominating the ex vivo response.

One entry per CDR3 protein, called by TCRdb with MiXCR from the reads. The data contain around 800,000 distinct CDR3 sequences, over 25% of them singletons. Trimming stripped 3 bases from V and 4 bases from J, with 3 bases between. This CDR3 contains 12 residues. Per germline, CDR1 LNHDA and CDR2 SQIVND (reference sequence). A remark on this clonotype: What it binds is not known.

This sequence originates from a human donor in good health (CMV status not recorded). Some clones in this sample may be carry-over from other donors' samples. This specimen was cultured CD8+ T cells from PBMCs, taken from culture after CMV antigen stimulation. The chain carries TRBV19 and TRBJ2-2; no firm D call. CDR3 loop: CASSILTGELFF. For the CDR3, the DNA is TGTGCCAGTAGTATTCTCACCGGGGAGCTGTTTTTT.